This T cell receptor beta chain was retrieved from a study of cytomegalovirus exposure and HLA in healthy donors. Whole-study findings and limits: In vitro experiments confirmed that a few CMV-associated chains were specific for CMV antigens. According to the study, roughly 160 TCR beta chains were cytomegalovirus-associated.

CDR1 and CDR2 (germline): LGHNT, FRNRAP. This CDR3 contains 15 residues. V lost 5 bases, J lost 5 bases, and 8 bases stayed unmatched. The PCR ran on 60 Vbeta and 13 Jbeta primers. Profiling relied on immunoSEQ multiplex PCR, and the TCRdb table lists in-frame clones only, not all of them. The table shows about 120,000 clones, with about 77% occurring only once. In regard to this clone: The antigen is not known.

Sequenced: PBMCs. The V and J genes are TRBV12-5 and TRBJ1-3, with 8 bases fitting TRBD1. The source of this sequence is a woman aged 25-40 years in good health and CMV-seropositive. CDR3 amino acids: CASGPETGVRNTIYF. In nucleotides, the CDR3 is TGTGCTAGTGGTCCAGAGACAGGGGTACGAAACACCATATATTTT.